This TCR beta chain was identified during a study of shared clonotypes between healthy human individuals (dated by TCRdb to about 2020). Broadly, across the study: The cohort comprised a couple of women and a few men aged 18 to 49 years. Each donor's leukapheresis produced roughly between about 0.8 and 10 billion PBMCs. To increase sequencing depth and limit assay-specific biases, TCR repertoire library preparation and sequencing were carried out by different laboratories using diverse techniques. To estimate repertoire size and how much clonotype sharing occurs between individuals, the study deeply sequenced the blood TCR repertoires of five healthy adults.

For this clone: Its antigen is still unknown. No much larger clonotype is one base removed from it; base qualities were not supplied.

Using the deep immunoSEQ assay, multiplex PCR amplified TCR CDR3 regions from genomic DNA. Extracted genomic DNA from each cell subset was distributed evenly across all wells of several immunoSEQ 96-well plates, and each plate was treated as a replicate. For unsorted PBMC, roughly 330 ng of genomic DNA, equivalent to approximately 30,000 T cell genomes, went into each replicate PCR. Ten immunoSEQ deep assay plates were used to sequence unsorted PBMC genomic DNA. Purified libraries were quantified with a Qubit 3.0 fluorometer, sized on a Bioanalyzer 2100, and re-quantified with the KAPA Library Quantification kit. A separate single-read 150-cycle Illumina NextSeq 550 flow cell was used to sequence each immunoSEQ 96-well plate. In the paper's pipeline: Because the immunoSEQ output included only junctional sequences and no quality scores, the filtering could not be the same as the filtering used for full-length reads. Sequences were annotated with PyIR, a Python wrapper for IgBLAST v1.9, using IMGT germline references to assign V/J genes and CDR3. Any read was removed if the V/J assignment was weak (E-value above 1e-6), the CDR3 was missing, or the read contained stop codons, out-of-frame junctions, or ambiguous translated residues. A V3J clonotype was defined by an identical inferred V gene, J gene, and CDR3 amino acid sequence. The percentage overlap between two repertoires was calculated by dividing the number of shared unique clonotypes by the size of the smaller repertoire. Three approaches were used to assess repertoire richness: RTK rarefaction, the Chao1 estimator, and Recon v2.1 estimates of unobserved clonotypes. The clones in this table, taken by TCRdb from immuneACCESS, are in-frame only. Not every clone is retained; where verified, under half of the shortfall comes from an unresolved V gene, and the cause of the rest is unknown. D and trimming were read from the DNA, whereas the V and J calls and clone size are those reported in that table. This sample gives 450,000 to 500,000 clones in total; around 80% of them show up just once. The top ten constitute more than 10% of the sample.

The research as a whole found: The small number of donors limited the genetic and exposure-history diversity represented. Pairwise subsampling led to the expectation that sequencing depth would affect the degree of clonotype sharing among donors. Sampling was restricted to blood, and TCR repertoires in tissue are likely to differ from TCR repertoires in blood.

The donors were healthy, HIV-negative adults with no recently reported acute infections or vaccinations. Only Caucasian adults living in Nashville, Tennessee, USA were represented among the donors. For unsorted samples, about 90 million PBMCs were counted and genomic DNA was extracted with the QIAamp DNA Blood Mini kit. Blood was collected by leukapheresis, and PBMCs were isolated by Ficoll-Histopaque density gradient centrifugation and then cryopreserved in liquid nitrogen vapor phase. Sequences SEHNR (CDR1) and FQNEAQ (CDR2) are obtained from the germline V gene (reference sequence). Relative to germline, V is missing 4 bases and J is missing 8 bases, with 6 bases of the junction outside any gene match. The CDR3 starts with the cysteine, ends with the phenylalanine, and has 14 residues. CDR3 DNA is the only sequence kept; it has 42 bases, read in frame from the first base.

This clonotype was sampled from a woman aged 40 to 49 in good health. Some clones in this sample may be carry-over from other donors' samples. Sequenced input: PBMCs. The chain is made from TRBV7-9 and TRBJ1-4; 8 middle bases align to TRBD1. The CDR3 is CASSSGQGREKLFF. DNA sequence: TGTGCCAGCAGCTCCGGACAGGGAAGGGAAAAACTGTTTTTT.